These T cell receptor beta chains were read from a single sample in a study of neoadjuvant nivolumab and ipilimumab in lung cancer. Profiling relied on immunoSEQ multiplex PCR, and the TCRdb table lists in-frame clones only, not all of them. The sample consists of several thousand clones, 84% of them appearing once. Material: tumor tissue, obtained after neoadjuvant nivolumab, alone or with ipilimumab, at or shortly before surgery. All receptors derive from an adult with non-small cell lung cancer. Each CDR3 is given with its conserved first and last residue. Each record gives: J gene, D gene, clone size, V gene, CDR3 DNA, CDR3 protein. A D gene is named only where the DNA matches it firmly. Only part of the rows carry a size: once, few, many, or a class if the clone is expanded.

TRBJ2-6	.	.	TRBV5-1	TGCGCCAGCAGCCAGTCAGGGGATGGGGCCAACGTCCTGACTTTC	CASSQSGDGANVLTF
TRBJ1-1	.	.	TRBV18	TGTGCCAGCTCACCAGGGTCAGGGGTTGGAACTGAAGCTTTCTTT	CASSPGSGVGTEAFF
TRBJ2-1	TRBD2	once	TRBV6-1	TGTGCCAGCAGTCCGGGACTAGCGGATTACAATGAGCAGTTCTTC	CASSPGLADYNEQFF
TRBJ1-2	.	.	TRBV18	TGTGCCAGCTCACCATACGAGGACGGAGGCCTCTATGGCTACACCTTC	CASSPYEDGGLYGYTF
TRBJ2-1	TRBD2	once	TRBV5-1	TGCGCCAGCAGCTTGGCCGTATTGCGGGAGGGTGAGCAGTTCTTC	CASSLAVLREGEQFF
TRBJ1-5	.	.	TRBV29-1	TGCAGCGTTGCTGTGGGTTCGGGTCAGCCCCAGCATTTT	CSVAVGSGQPQHF
TRBJ1-5	.	few	TRBV29-1	TGCAGCGTTGGTACCCCGGGGGGCAATCAGCCCCAGCATTTT	CSVGTPGGNQPQHF
TRBJ2-3	.	few	TRBV5-4	TGTGCCAGCAGCCACTCAAGACAGCGGCGGGAAGTCGCAGATACGCAGTATTTT	CASSHSRQRREVADTQYF
TRBJ2-2	TRBD1	.	TRBV5-1	TGCGCCAGCAGCTTGCCGGGACAGGGACATTCCGGGGAGCTGTTTTTT	CASSLPGQGHSGELFF
TRBJ1-3	.	.	TRBV15	TGTGCCACCAGCAGGGACGGGGCAAGCTCTGGAAACACCATATATTTT	CATSRDGASSGNTIYF
TRBJ1-1	.	.	TRBV21-1	TGTGCCAGCAGCAAAGAACGGGCGATCAGGGGGCCGGACACTGAAGCTTTCTTT	CASSKERAIRGPDTEAFF
TRBJ1-1	TRBD1	few	TRBV5-6	TGTGCCAGCAGCACAGGGGGCGCGAAGACTGAAGCTTTCTTT	CASSTGGAKTEAFF
TRBJ2-7	.	.	TRBV25-1	TGTGCCAGCAGTGACGGCAGCAATTATCGAAATTTC	CASSDGSNYRNF
TRBJ1-5	.	.	TRBV6-5	TGTGCCAGCAGGGCCCGGGGGTGGAGGCAGCCCCAGCATTTT	CASRARGWRQPQHF
TRBJ2-1	.	.	TRBV25-1	TGTGCCAGCAGTGAACCGAGAGGTGGCGGGTACAATGAGCAGTTCTTC	CASSEPRGGGYNEQFF
TRBJ1-1	.	.	TRBV7-2	TGTGCCAGCACCTACTTTCAGGGATTCGGGGGCACTGAAGCTTTCTTT	CASTYFQGFGGTEAFF
TRBJ2-2	.	.	TRBV5-5	TGTGCCAGCAGCTTGGGGGATAGGAGGGACGGGGAGCTGTTTTTT	CASSLGDRRDGELFF
TRBJ2-7	.	.	TRBV6-1	TGTGCCAGCAGAAGAGTGGCCTACGAGCAGTACTTC	CASRRVAYEQYF
TRBJ2-7	TRBD2	.	TRBV30	TGTGCCTGGAGTGTTGATAGCGGGAGAAGAAAGCAGTACTTC	CAWSVDSGRRKQYF
TRBJ2-3	TRBD2	.	TRBV6-5	TGTGCCAGCAGTTCCCCGGGGACTACTCGAGCGAGGCAGTATTTT	CASSSPGTTRARQYF
TRBJ2-7	.	once	TRBV29-1	TGCAGCGCGTCCCAGAGCTCCTACGAGCAGTACTTC	CSASQSSYEQYF
TRBJ2-1	.	.	TRBV7-3	TGTGCCAGCAGCTTATTATCCCCACTACAAAACAATGAGCAGTTCTTC	CASSLLSPLQNNEQFF
TRBJ1-3	.	.	TRBV29-1	TGCAGCGTGGCAGACTCTGGAAACACCATATATTTT	CSVADSGNTIYF
TRBJ1-4	.	.	TRBV30	TGTGCCTGGACGGACAGCGCTAATGAAAAACTGTTTTTT	CAWTDSANEKLFF
TRBJ2-3	TRBD2	.	TRBV5-1	TGCGCCTCTGGCCGACTAGCGGGGAGCACAGATACGCAGTATTTT	CASGRLAGSTDTQYF
TRBJ1-3	.	.	TRBV5-1	TGCGCCAGCAGCTGGGGACTCCTCTCTGGAAACACCATATATTTT	CASSWGLLSGNTIYF